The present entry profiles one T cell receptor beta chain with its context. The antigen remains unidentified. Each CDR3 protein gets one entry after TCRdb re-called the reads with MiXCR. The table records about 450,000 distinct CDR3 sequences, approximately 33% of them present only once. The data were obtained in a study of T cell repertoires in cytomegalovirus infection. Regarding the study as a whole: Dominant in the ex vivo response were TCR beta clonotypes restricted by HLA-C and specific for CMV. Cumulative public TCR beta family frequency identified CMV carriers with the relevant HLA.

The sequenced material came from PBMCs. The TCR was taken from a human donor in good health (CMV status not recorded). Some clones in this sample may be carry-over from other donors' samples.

The CDR3 DNA sequence: TGTGCCAGCAGTCCCGACCGGAGAGTCGAAAAACTGTTTTTT. It translates to CASSPDRRVEKLFF. V is TRBV6-1 and J is TRBJ1-4; D call uncertain. The CDR3 extends over 14 amino acids. Trimming removed 5 bases at V and 8 bases at J, with 15 bases between. Germline V gene sequence: CDR1 MNHNS, CDR2 SASEGT.